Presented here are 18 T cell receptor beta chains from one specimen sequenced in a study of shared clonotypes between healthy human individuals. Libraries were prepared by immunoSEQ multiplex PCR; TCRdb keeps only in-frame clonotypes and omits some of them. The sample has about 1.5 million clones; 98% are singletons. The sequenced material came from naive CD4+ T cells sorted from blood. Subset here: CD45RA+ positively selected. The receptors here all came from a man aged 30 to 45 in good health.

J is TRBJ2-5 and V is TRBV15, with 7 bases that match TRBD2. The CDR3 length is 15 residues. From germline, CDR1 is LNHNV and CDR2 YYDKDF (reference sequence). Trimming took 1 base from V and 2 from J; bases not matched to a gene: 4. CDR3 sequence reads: CATSRALANQETQYF. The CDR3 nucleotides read TGTGCCACCAGCAGAGCACTAGCGAATCAAGAGACCCAGTACTTC.

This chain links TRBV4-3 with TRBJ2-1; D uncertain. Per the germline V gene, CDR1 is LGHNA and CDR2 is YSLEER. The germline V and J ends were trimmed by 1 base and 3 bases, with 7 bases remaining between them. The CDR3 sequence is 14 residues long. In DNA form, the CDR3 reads TGCGCCAGCAGCCAAGGGATCGACTACAATGAGCAGTTCTTC. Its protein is CASSQGIDYNEQFF.

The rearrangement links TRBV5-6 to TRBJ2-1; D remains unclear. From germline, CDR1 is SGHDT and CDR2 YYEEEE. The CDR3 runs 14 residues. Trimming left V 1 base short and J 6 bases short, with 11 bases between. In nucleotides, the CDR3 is TGTGCCAGCAGCTTGTATCGTCGGAGCAATGAGCAGTTCTTC. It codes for CASSLYRRSNEQFF.

DNA of the CDR3: TGTGCCAGCAGTCCGGGACAGGGGTTAGGAGAGACCCAGTACTTC. This codes for CASSPGQGLGETQYF. The chain links TRBV6-6 to TRBJ2-5; 10 nucleotides match TRBD1. With V trimmed by 5 bases and J by 4 bases, 7 bases remained unmatched. CDR1 and CDR2 from the germline V gene are MNHNY and SVGAGI (reference sequence). The CDR3 has 15 amino acids.

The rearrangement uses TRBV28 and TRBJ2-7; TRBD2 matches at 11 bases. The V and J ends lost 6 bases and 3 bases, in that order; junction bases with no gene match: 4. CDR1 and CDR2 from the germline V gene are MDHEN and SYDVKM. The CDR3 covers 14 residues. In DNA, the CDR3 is TGTGCCAGCAGATCTAGCGGGAGGTTCTACGAGCAGTACTTC. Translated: CASRSSGRFYEQYF. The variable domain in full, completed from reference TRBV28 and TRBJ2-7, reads DVKVTQSSRYLVKRTGEKVFLECVQDMDHENMFWYRQDPGLGLRLIYFSYDVKMKEKGDIPEGYSVSREKKERFSLILESASTNQTSMYLCASRSSGRFYEQYFGPGTRLTVT.

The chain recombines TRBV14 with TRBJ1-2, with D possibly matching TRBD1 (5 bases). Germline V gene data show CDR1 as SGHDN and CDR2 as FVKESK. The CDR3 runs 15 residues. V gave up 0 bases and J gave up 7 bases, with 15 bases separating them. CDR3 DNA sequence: TGTGCCAGCAGCCAAGACGCCCAGGGACTCTTTGGCTACACCTTC. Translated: CASSQDAQGLFGYTF. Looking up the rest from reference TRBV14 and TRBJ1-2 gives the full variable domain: EAGVTQFPSHSVIEKGQTVTLRCDPISGHDNLYWYRRVMGKEIKFLLHFVKESKQDESGMPNNRFLAERTGGTYSTLKVQPAELEDSGVYFCASSQDAQGLFGYTFGSGTRLTVV.

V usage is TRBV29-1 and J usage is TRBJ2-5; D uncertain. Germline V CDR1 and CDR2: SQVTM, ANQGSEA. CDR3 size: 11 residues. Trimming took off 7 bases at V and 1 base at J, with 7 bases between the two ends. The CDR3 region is CSAGPQETQYF. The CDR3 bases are TGCAGCGCCGGGCCCCAAGAGACCCAGTACTTC.

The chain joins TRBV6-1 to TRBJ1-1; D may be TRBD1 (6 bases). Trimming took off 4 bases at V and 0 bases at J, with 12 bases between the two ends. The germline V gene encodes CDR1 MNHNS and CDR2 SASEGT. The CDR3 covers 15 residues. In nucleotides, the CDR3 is TGTGCCAGCAGTGCCCGGACAGTTTTGAACACTGAAGCTTTCTTT. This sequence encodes CASSARTVLNTEAFF.

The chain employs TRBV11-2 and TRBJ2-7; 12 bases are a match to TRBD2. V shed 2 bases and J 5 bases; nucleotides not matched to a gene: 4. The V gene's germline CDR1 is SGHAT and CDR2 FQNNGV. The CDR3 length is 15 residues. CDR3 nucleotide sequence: TGTGCCAGCAGCTTAACTAGCGGGAGGACCCACGAGCAGTACTTC. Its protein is CASSLTSGRTHEQYF.

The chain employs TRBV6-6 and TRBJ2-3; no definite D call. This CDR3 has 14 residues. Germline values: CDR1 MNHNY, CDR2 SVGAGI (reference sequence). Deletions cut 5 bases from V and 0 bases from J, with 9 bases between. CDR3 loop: CASSRSVSTDTQYF. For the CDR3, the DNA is TGTGCCAGCAGTAGGAGCGTGAGCACAGATACGCAGTATTTT.

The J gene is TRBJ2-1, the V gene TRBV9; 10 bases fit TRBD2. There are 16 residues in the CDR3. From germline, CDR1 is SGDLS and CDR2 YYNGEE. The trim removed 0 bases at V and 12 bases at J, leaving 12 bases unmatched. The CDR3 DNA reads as TGTGCCAGCAGCGTAGTGTCTAGCGGGAGCCCCCAGGCGCAGTTCTTC. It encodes CASSVVSSGSPQAQFF.

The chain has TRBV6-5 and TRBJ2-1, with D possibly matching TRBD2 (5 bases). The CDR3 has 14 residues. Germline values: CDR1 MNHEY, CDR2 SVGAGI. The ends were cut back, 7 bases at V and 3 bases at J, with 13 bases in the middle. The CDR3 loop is CASKDSEIYNEQFF. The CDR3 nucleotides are TGTGCCAGCAAAGATAGCGAGATCTACAATGAGCAGTTCTTC.

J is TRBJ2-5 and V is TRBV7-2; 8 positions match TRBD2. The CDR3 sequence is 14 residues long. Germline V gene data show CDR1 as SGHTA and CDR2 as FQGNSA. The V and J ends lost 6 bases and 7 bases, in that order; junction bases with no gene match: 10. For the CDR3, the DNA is TGTGCCAGCAGACTAGAACGGGCGGGAGGGACCCAGTACTTC. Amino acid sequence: CASRLERAGGTQYF.

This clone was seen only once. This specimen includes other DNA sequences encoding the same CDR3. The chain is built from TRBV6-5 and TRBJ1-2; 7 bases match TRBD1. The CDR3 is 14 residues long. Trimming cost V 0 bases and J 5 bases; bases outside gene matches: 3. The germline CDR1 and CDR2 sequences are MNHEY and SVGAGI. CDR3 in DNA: TGTGCCAGCAGTTACTCGGGGACAGAGTATGGCTACACCTTC. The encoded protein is CASSYSGTEYGYTF.

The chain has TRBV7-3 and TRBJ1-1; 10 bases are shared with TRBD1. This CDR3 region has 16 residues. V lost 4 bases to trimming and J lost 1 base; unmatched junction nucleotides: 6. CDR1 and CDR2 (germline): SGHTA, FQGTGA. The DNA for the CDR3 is TGTGCCAGCAGCTCAAGGGACAGGGGCCCGAACACTGAAGCTTTCTTT. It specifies CASSSRDRGPNTEAFF. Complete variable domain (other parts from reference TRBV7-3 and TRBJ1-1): GAGVSQTPSNKVTEKGKYVELRCDPISGHTALYWYRQSLGQGPEFLIYFQGTGAADDSGLPNDRFFAVRPEGSVSTLKIQRTERGDSAVYLCASSSRDRGPNTEAFFGQGTRLTVV.

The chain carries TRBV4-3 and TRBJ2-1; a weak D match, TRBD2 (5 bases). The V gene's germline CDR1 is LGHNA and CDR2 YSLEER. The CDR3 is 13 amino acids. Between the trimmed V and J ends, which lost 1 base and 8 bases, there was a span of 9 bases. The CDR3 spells CASSQALEDEQFF. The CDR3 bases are TGCGCCAGCAGCCAAGCGCTGGAGGATGAGCAGTTCTTC.

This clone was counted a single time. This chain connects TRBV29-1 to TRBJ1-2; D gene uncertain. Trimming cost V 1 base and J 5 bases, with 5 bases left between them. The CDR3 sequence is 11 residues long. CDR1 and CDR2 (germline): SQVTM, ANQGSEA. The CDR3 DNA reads TGCAGCGTTGAAGCCAGTTATGGCTACACCTTC. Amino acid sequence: CSVEASYGYTF.

The CDR3 nucleotides are TGTGCCGTCAAGAATCTAGCGGGGGGCACAGATACGCAGTATTTT. As protein: CAVKNLAGGTDTQYF. This rearrangement joins TRBV7-8 to TRBJ2-3, with TRBD2 matching over 10 bases. This CDR3 comprises 15 residues. Germline V gene sequence: CDR1 SGHVS, CDR2 FQNEAQ. Losses at the gene ends were 11 bases for V and 1 base for J; bases not matched to a gene: 9.